Listed here are 10 T cell receptor beta chains from one sample, sequenced in a study of Ad26.COV2.S vaccination and SARS-CoV-2 variants. Assay used: immunoSEQ multiplex PCR; TCRdb lists only in-frame clones, some missing. Altogether under 150,000 clones are present, more than 80% being singletons, with the ten largest covering 4.5% to 6%. The specimen was peripheral blood, collected after recovery from COVID-19. Receptor source: a human donor who had recovered from COVID-19.

This clone showed up just a few times. The J gene is TRBJ2-7, the V gene TRBV6-5; D not resolved. V was cut by 0 bases and J by 0 bases, with 9 bases left in between. Germline assignment: CDR1 MNHEY and CDR2 SVGAGI. The CDR3 contains 15 residues. In nucleotides, the CDR3 is TGTGCCAGCAGTTACTCGACAAGCAGCTCCTACGAGCAGTACTTC. Encoded protein: CASSYSTSSSYEQYF.

V usage is TRBV19 and J usage is TRBJ1-1, with unresolved D. Germline V gene data show CDR1 as LNHDA and CDR2 as SQIVND (reference sequence). V was shortened by 4 bases and J by 2 bases, with 5 bases between the two germline ends. The CDR3 is 12 amino acids. The CDR3 protein is CASSKRNTEAFF. CDR3 in DNA: TGTGCCAGTAGTAAACGAAACACTGAAGCTTTCTTT.

The rearrangement links TRBV30 to TRBJ2-7, with D perhaps matching TRBD2 (5 bases). Germline V gene lookup returns CDR1 GTSNPN and CDR2 SVGIG (reference sequence). CDR3 size: 15 residues. V lost 3 bases and J 3 bases, leaving 18 bases between the germline ends. This CDR3 is CAWRPRDTWGYEQYF. CDR3 coding DNA: TGTGCCTGGAGGCCCCGGGATACGTGGGGCTACGAGCAGTACTTC.

This sequence joins TRBV11-2 and TRBJ2-1; 10 bases agree with TRBD2. There are 15 residues in the CDR3. Trimming cost V 5 bases and J 6 bases; bases outside gene matches: 7. CDR1 SGHAT and CDR2 FQNNGV come from the germline V gene. CDR3 DNA: TGTGCCAGCAGCATAGCCGGGACTAGCGCCAATGAGCAGTTCTTC. It codes for CASSIAGTSANEQFF.

The V and J genes are TRBV6-6 and TRBJ2-1; 7 bases match TRBD1. The J segment lost 7 bases and the V segment lost 6 bases, leaving 9 bases of the junction unmatched. The germline CDR1 and CDR2 sequences are MNHNY and SVGAGI (reference sequence). The CDR3 totals 14 residues. CDR3 DNA sequence: TGTGCCAGCAGGGGTCGGACAGGTGAGAATGAGCAGTTCTTC. Translated: CASRGRTGENEQFF.

V usage is TRBV2 and J usage is TRBJ2-7; unclear D gene. The CDR3 runs 11 residues. Trimming stripped 4 bases from V and 6 bases from J, with 7 bases between. Germline CDR1 reads SNHLY; CDR2 reads FYNNEI. The CDR3 here is CASSVVGEQYF. The CDR3 bases are TGTGCCAGCAGTGTCGTCGGCGAGCAGTACTTC. The full variable domain, with the rest looked up from reference TRBV2 and TRBJ2-7, is EPEVTQTPSHQVTQMGQEVILRCVPISNHLYFYWYRQILGQKVEFLVSFYNNEISEKSEIFDDQFSVERPDGSNFTLKIRSTKLEDSAMYFCASSVVGEQYFGPGTRLTVT.

The chain couples TRBV7-2 to TRBJ2-3; perhaps TRBD1 as D (6 bases). Germline values: CDR1 SGHTA, CDR2 FQGNSA. This CDR3 has 15 residues. V lost 1 base, J lost 2 bases, and 10 bases lay in between. For the CDR3, the DNA is TGTGCCAGCAGCTTAGTAACAGGGATCACAGATACGCAGTATTTT. Amino acids: CASSLVTGITDTQYF.

J is TRBJ2-4 and V is TRBV11-2, with D perhaps matching TRBD1 or TRBD2 (6 bases each). There are 18 residues in the CDR3. The V and J ends lost 4 bases and 0 bases respectively, with 19 bases between them. Germline V gene data show CDR1 as SGHAT and CDR2 as FQNNGV. CDR3 bases: TGTGCCAGCAGCTCAACCCCTGGGGGGCCTTCAGCCAAAAACATTCAGTACTTC. Its protein is CASSSTPGGPSAKNIQYF.

The chain joins TRBV28 to TRBJ2-7; 9 bases are a match to TRBD1. With 3 bases clipped from V and 6 bases from J, the junction kept 3 bases outside the gene matches. This CDR3 is built from 13 residues. Per germline, CDR1 MDHEN and CDR2 SYDVKM. The CDR3 region is CASSLTGGGEQYF. The CDR3 region has the DNA TGTGCCAGCAGTTTGACAGGGGGAGGCGAGCAGTACTTC.

In its sample, this clone was seen once. The rearrangement uses TRBV7-6 and TRBJ2-7; D might be TRBD1 (5 bases). V was shortened by 5 bases and J by 2 bases, with 10 bases between the two germline ends. The germline gives CDR1 SGHVS, CDR2 FNYEAQ. The CDR3 covers 13 residues. CDR3 nucleotide sequence: TGTGCCAGCAGCGAACAGGAGCCCTACGAGCAGTACTTC. Its translation: CASSEQEPYEQYF. The whole variable domain, filled in from reference TRBV7-6 and TRBJ2-7, reads GAGVSQSPRYKVTKRGQDVALRCDPISGHVSLYWYRQALGQGPEFLTYFNYEAQQDKSGLPNDRFSAERPEGSISTLTIQRTEQRDSAMYRCASSEQEPYEQYFGPGTRLTVT.